This T cell receptor beta chain was identified during a study of regulatory T cells in long-lasting Graves disease (dated by TCRdb to about 2021). Broadly, across the study: Persistent Graves' disease was defined as persistently positive TSH receptor autoantibodies together with antithyroid drug treatment for over 5 years. A total of 33 samples underwent TCR sequencing: around 13 from persistent and roughly 20 from newly diagnosed Graves' disease patients. The study took place in China and was registered as a clinical trial. Patients with persistent Graves' disease were compared with patients with newly diagnosed Graves' disease using TCR sequencing and RNA sequencing of peripheral blood. Antithyroid drugs had been taken for roughly 10 years on average by persistent Graves' disease patients in the clinical cohort.

The library was generated by multiplex PCR. These reads were obtained on an Illumina HiSeq 4000. TCR beta libraries were built with iRepertoire HTBI primers and Arm-PCR amplification of CDR3 regions. PCR products were gel purified before sequencing. The authors processed their data as follows. Across samples, 60 to 70 TRBV and 14 TRBJ segments were identified and used for gene usage analysis of CDR3 amino acid clonotypes. COPE and FqMerger were used to merge the filtered high-quality paired reads into contigs. BLAST was used to align contigs to IMGT TRBV, TRBD and TRBJ reference genes, with CDR3 defined following IMGT. Any clonotype with a frequency above 0.1% was counted as a highly expanded clone. Repertoire diversity was measured by Shannon entropy, and V-J evenness by the Gini coefficient. Public clonotypes were defined as clonotypes shared by more than one individual. TCRdb reprocessing: public reads trimmed at Q25 with fastp, clones called with MiXCR, in-frame beta chains kept. For every CDR3 protein sequence, its rows merge into one entry that carries the most common genes and DNA. None of the V and J calls come from the authors' own analysis; TCRdb made them. Here the sample has a few hundred thousand distinct CDR3 sequences; 23% occur a single time. The leading ten clones occupy approximately 28% of the sample.

Measured from the cysteine to the phenylalanine, the CDR3 is 11 residues long. The sequence is cut down to CDR3 DNA, 33 bases in frame from base 1. CDR1 and CDR2, looked up from the germline V gene (reference sequence), are MNHEY and SMNVEV. The junction carries 3 bases between V and J, which are trimmed by 4 bases and 5 bases respectively. Read against the paper, the sample's time point label means: persistent/refractory GD, antithyroid drugs over 5 years with positive TRAb. For both TCR sequencing and RNA sequencing, RNA was extracted from PBMCs using TRIzol. The diagnosis of Graves' disease was made according to American Thyroid Association guidelines. The patients came from an endocrinology department in Xi'an, China. From each patient, 8 to 10 milliliters of peripheral blood was collected into an EDTA anticoagulant tube. Ficoll Paque Plus density gradient separation was used to isolate PBMCs, and no further T cell sorting was performed. An Agilent 2100 Bioanalyzer and agarose gel were used to check RNA quality, and a NanoDrop 2000 was used to measure RNA concentration.

Turning to this clonotype: This receptor's antigen is unknown. Per-base quality was not reported, and no clone a single base away is much larger than it.

Overall study results and their limits: Because the primary lesion, thyroid tissue, could not be accessed, the study looked at peripheral blood alone. Preferential use of TRBV28, TRBJ1-2 and TRBJ2-5 was observed in persistent disease, whereas TRBV20-1 and TRBJ2-1 were favored in newly diagnosed disease. The small sample size was acknowledged by the authors as a limitation that may reduce accuracy. Only the TCR beta chain was sequenced and analyzed. Patients with persistent disease shared more public clonotypes (about 3,000) than newly diagnosed patients did (more than 900). Compared with newly diagnosed patients, patients with persistent Graves' disease had lower TCR Shannon entropy and fewer highly expanded clones, which suggests clonal expansion.

The rearranged segments are TRBV27 and TRBJ2-1; the D gene remains uncertain. The sequenced sample was peripheral blood mononuclear cells (PBMCs), obtained when the disease was refractory, from a patient treated with antithyroid drugs. The sequence derives from a middle-aged woman with Graves disease. Donor details come from another sample of the same person, matched by shared clones. The CDR3 corresponds to CASSSNNEQFF. In nucleotides, the sequence is TGTGCCAGCAGTTCCAACAATGAGCAGTTCTTC.